Following are 29 T cell receptor beta chains from one sample sequenced in a study of response to subunit inactivated influenza vaccine. TCRdb re-called the RT-PCR reads through MiXCR, storing one row per CDR3 protein. Altogether some 850,000 distinct CDR3 sequences are present, less than 20% being singletons, with the ten largest covering approximately 11%. The sample in question was PBMCs from blood, obtained about 5 days after vaccination. The receptors originated from a man over 45 who received an inactivated influenza vaccine.

The chain uses TRBV10-3 and TRBJ2-7; possibly TRBD1 for D (5 bases). From germline, CDR1 is ENHRY and CDR2 SYGVKD. Trimming cost V 3 bases and J 4 bases, with 10 bases left between them. The CDR3 runs 13 residues. The CDR3 loop reads CAISDQQGYEQYF. The CDR3 nucleotides read TGTGCCATCAGTGATCAGCAGGGTTACGAGCAGTACTTC.

V usage is TRBV4-1 and J usage is TRBJ2-5; 8 nucleotides agree with TRBD2. The CDR3 is made up of 14 amino acids. CDR1 is MGHRA and CDR2 is YSYEKL in the germline V gene. V dropped 1 base and J dropped 5; count of bases not matched to a gene: 3. CDR3 coding DNA: TGCGCCAGCAGCCAAGGGACTAGCTTGGAGACCCAGTACTTC. This gives the protein CASSQGTSLETQYF.

This clonotype has ten or more counts. The chain is built from TRBV20-1 and TRBJ1-2; D is ambiguous. V dropped 3 bases and J dropped 8 bases, with 13 bases sitting between them. The germline gives CDR1 DFQATT, CDR2 SNEGSKA (reference sequence). This CDR3 has 12 residues. CDR3 region: CSARGVNEGYTF. CDR3 nucleotides: TGCAGTGCTAGGGGTGTTAATGAGGGCTACACCTTC.

This clonotype has at least ten counts. The chain has TRBV24-1 and TRBJ2-2; TRBD1 might be the D (6 bases). This CDR3 is built from 13 residues. V was clipped by 11 bases and J by 5 bases, with 14 bases between them. CDR1 is KGHDR, CDR2 SFDVKD, per germline. As DNA, the CDR3 is TGTGCCATCGGTACAGGGACGACCGGGGAGCTGTTTTTT. Protein sequence: CAIGTGTTGELFF.

This clonotype was seen at least ten times. The chain combines TRBV12-3 or TRBV12-4 with TRBJ2-5; TRBD2 matches at 8 bases. The junction had 10 bases not matched to a gene; V was cut back by 5 bases and J by 5 bases. There are 15 residues in the CDR3. The CDR3 spells CASSPGGLAVETQYF. The CDR3 region has the DNA TGTGCCAGCAGTCCCGGAGGACTAGCTGTCGAGACCCAGTACTTC.

V is TRBV5-1 and J is TRBJ2-1, with 8 bases that match TRBD1. CDR3 length: 14 amino acids. The V segment lost 2 bases and the J segment 6 bases; nucleotides outside the gene matches: 4. Germline CDR1 reads SGHRS; CDR2 reads YFSETQ. The CDR3 region is CASSLGDRFNEQFF. CDR3 DNA sequence: TGCGCCAGCAGCTTAGGGGACAGGTTCAATGAGCAGTTCTTC.

This clonotype has more than one count but fewer than ten. The CDR3 sequence is CASSPGLYQETQYF. CDR3 nucleotides: TGTGCCAGCAGCCCGGGACTCTATCAAGAGACCCAGTACTTC. The rearrangement joins TRBV12-3 or TRBV12-4 to TRBJ2-5; possible D gene TRBD2, 6 bases. This CDR3 has 14 amino acids. Trimming removed 6 bases from V and 2 bases from J, with 13 bases in between.

This chain links TRBV20-1 with TRBJ2-3; 8 bases are shared with TRBD2. The V segment lost 6 bases and the J segment 4 bases; nucleotides outside the gene matches: 3. The CDR3 sequence is 12 residues long. Germline V lookup: CDR1 DFQATT, CDR2 SNEGSKA (reference sequence). Here the CDR3 reads CSAAGDSDTQYF. In DNA, the CDR3 is TGCAGTGCAGCGGGAGATTCAGATACGCAGTATTTT.

The chain has TRBV4-3 and TRBJ2-2; D may be TRBD1 (5 bases). The CDR3 sequence is 16 residues long. Germline lookup yields CDR1 LGHNA and CDR2 YSLEER. V was trimmed by 1 base and J by 3 bases, leaving 12 bases between them. CDR3 region: CASSQARTQHTGELFF. CDR3 DNA sequence: TGCGCCAGCAGCCAAGCCAGGACACAACACACCGGGGAGCTGTTTTTT.

This clonotype was picked up many times. The rearrangement joins TRBV2 to TRBJ1-1; D unclear. The germline CDR1 and CDR2 sequences are SNHLY and FYNNEI. The V end lost 3 bases, the J end lost 0 bases, and 11 bases lay between the germline ends. This CDR3 has 15 amino acids. The DNA for the CDR3 is TGTGCCAGCAGTGATAAGGAGATGATGAACACTGAAGCTTTCTTT. Protein: CASSDKEMMNTEAFF.

In nucleotides, the CDR3 is TGCAGCGTCGGGACAGGGTTGTACGAGCAGTACTTC. Translation gives CSVGTGLYEQYF. This chain links TRBV29-1 with TRBJ2-7; TRBD1 aligns across 9 bases. This CDR3 spans 12 amino acids. Per the germline V gene, CDR1 is SQVTM and CDR2 is ANQGSEA. J lost 4 bases, V lost 6 bases, and 4 bases had no gene match.

There are a few counts of this clonotype. V gene TRBV12-3 or TRBV12-4 combines with J gene TRBJ2-1; 9 positions agree with TRBD2. Trimming removed 6 bases from V and 9 bases from J; junction bases left unmatched: 6. CDR3 length: 13 residues. The CDR3 DNA sequence: TGTGCCAGCAGCCGGCGGGAGGGTGGTGAGCAGTTCTTC. Its protein product is CASSRREGGEQFF.

The genes are TRBV25-1 and TRBJ2-3, with a weak D call TRBD1 (6 bases). This CDR3 region has 14 residues. Trimming took 6 bases from V and 4 from J, leaving 14 bases between them. The germline V gene has CDR1 MGHDK and CDR2 SYGVNS. The CDR3 bases are TGTGCCAGCAGCTCAGGACAGTCCGCAGATACGCAGTATTTT. Its protein is CASSSGQSADTQYF.

The rearrangement links TRBV5-1 to TRBJ2-7; 8 nucleotides align to TRBD2. Trimming took 4 bases from V and 3 from J; bases not matched to a gene: 9. The CDR3 contains 15 residues. Germline V gene data show CDR1 as SGHRS and CDR2 as YFSETQ. The CDR3 is CASSKEAGVLYEQYF. The CDR3 nucleotides are TGCGCCAGCAGCAAAGAAGCGGGGGTGCTCTACGAGCAGTACTTC.

This clonotype was seen a handful of times. The chain carries TRBV10-3 and TRBJ1-5; tentative D call: TRBD1 (5 bases). CDR3 length: 13 amino acids. The germline V and J ends were trimmed by 7 bases and 3 bases, with 10 bases remaining between them. The germline V gene encodes CDR1 ENHRY and CDR2 SYGVKD. The CDR3 nucleotides are TGTGCCATCAACGTAGGGGTCAATCAGCCCCAGCATTTT. Translated, it gives CAINVGVNQPQHF.

This clonotype turned up a few times. This chain uses TRBV7-4 with TRBJ2-1, with TRBD2 matching 7 bases. Unmatched junction bases numbered 6, after V lost 4 bases and J lost 3 bases. Germline V lookup: CDR1 SGHVT, CDR2 SQSDAQ. The CDR3 extends over 15 amino acids. The DNA for the CDR3 is TGTGCCAGCAGCTCGGGACTACATCTCTACAATGAGCAGTTCTTC. It translates to CASSSGLHLYNEQFF.

This clonotype was found a few times. The chain is built from TRBV20-1 and TRBJ2-5; TRBD2 is a possible D gene (6 bases). V was shortened by 0 bases and J by 1 base, with 18 bases between the two germline ends. The CDR3 consists of 17 residues. Germline lookup yields CDR1 DFQATT and CDR2 SNEGSKA (reference sequence). In DNA, the CDR3 is TGCAGTGCTAGAGAAAAACCGGGACTTCCCCTCCAAGAGACCCAGTACTTC. This encodes CSAREKPGLPLQETQYF.

This clonotype showed up just a few times. The rearrangement uses TRBV5-5 and TRBJ2-7, with TRBD2 identical over 10 bases. V shed 0 bases, J shed 7 bases, and the junction held 7 bases outside the gene matches. The CDR3 sequence is 15 residues long. Germline V gives CDR1 SGHKS, CDR2 YYEKEE (reference sequence). CDR3 loop: CASSLASLAGAEQYF. The CDR3 bases are TGTGCCAGCAGCTTGGCTTCCCTAGCGGGAGCGGAGCAGTACTTC.

This clonotype was counted at least ten times. The V call is TRBV20-1, the J call TRBJ2-7; 12 bases are a match to TRBD2. Germline trimming cut 0 bases from V and 3 bases from J; bases unmatched to any gene: 9. Germline values: CDR1 DFQATT, CDR2 SNEGSKA (reference sequence). There are 17 residues in the CDR3. CDR3 in amino acids: CSARDGTSGYSSYEQYF. Written as DNA, the CDR3 is TGCAGTGCTAGAGACGGGACTAGCGGGTATAGTAGCTACGAGCAGTACTTC.

The chain uses TRBV5-1 and TRBJ2-1, with 7 bases matching TRBD1. The length of the CDR3 is 15 residues. After removal of 2 bases from V and 6 bases from J, the junction contained 8 bases not matched to a gene. The germline V gene has CDR1 SGHRS and CDR2 YFSETQ. The CDR3, as DNA: TGCGCCAGCAGCTTCCGGACAGGCACGGGCAATGAGCAGTTCTTC. Its protein product is CASSFRTGTGNEQFF.

The chain employs TRBV20-1 and TRBJ1-2; D is unresolved. Trimming took off 3 bases at V and 4 bases at J, with 21 bases between the two ends. CDR1 DFQATT and CDR2 SNEGSKA come from the germline V gene (reference sequence). The CDR3 spans 16 residues. This CDR3 is CSASAPSGSGGYGYTF. The CDR3 DNA follows: TGCAGTGCTAGTGCCCCTTCCGGGAGTGGCGGCTATGGCTACACCTTC.

V gene TRBV24-1 combines with J gene TRBJ2-1; the D gene could be TRBD1 or TRBD2 (5 bases each). The V gene lost 3 bases and the J gene lost 2 bases, with 10 bases spanning the gap. The CDR3 contains 15 residues. Germline CDR1 reads KGHDR; CDR2 reads SFDVKD. CDR3 DNA sequence: TGTGCCACCAGTGATCCCGGGACGGCCTACAATGAGCAGTTCTTC. This gives the protein CATSDPGTAYNEQFF.

The chain couples TRBV12-3 or TRBV12-4 to TRBJ1-5; D gene ambiguous. The length of the CDR3 is 14 residues. Trimming stripped 1 base from V and 5 bases from J, with 9 bases between. The CDR3 DNA sequence: TGTGCCAGCAGTTTAGAACAGAATCATCAGCCCCAGCATTTT. Protein: CASSLEQNHQPQHF.

This clonotype was found a few times. V is TRBV7-9 and J is TRBJ2-4, with 8 positions matching TRBD1. The CDR3 length is 17 residues. From germline, CDR1 is SEHNR and CDR2 FQNEAQ (reference sequence). The V and J ends lost 7 bases and 4 bases, in that order; junction bases with no gene match: 15. CDR3 loop: CASNPAGQGELKNIQYF. CDR3 in DNA: TGTGCCAGCAACCCCGCCGGACAGGGCGAATTAAAAAACATTCAGTACTTC.

V gene TRBV12-3 or TRBV12-4 combines with J gene TRBJ1-4; 7 nucleotides align to TRBD1. The trim removed 7 bases at V and 8 bases at J, leaving 7 bases unmatched. The CDR3 is 13 amino acids. CDR3 amino acids: CASNLQGSEKLFF. DNA of the CDR3: TGTGCCAGCAACCTACAGGGGAGCGAAAAACTGTTTTTT.

This chain's CDR3 is CASSPLGANSPLHF. Here the CDR3 DNA reads TGTGCCAGCAGCCCACTTGGGGCTAATTCACCCCTCCACTTT. This chain connects TRBV6-1 to TRBJ1-6; D might be TRBD1 (5 bases). The CDR3 consists of 14 residues. The germline V and J ends were trimmed by 6 bases and 6 bases, with 12 bases remaining between them. Germline V gene lookup returns CDR1 MNHNS and CDR2 SASEGT.

This clonotype was seen a handful of times. This chain joins TRBV20-1 and TRBJ2-5; 9 bases are a match to TRBD1. CDR1 and CDR2 from the germline V gene are DFQATT and SNEGSKA (reference sequence). V shed 6 bases, J shed 4 bases, and the junction held 12 bases outside the gene matches. The CDR3 runs 15 residues. CDR3 nucleotides: TGCAGTGCAACTGCGGTACAGGGGGCGAGAGAGACCCAGTACTTC. Translated, it gives CSATAVQGARETQYF.

The chain combines TRBV20-1 with TRBJ2-7; 7 bases match TRBD2. After removal of 2 bases from V and 3 bases from J, the junction contained 16 bases not matched to a gene. This CDR3 has 17 residues. Germline V CDR1 and CDR2: DFQATT, SNEGSKA (reference sequence). The CDR3 is CSARPLKLARASYEQYF. The CDR3 DNA reads as TGCAGTGCTAGACCATTAAAACTAGCGCGGGCGAGCTACGAGCAGTACTTC.

This clonotype has just a few counts. The chain has TRBV10-3 and TRBJ2-2, with 10 bases identical to TRBD2. The CDR3 consists of 14 residues. CDR1 is ENHRY and CDR2 is SYGVKD in the germline V gene. V was clipped by 6 bases and J by 6 bases; unmatched bases: 4. CDR3 DNA: TGTGCCATCAGACCCGGGACTAGCGCCGGGGAGCTGTTTTTT. Its translation is CAIRPGTSAGELFF.